The T cell receptor (beta chain) described here comes from a study of early T cells in non-severe SARS-CoV-2 infection. About the study: Investigators sequenced bulk RNA drawn from unsorted whole blood, and chains remained unpaired.

This clonotype appeared many times. Individual cDNA molecules were tagged with unique molecular identifiers. In TCRdb, the 5' RACE reads were re-called with MiXCR into one record per CDR3 protein. The sample has some 30,000 distinct CDR3 sequences, 6% to 7% seen once; the top ten hold 2.5% to 3%. The junction had 2 bases not matched to a gene; V was cut back by 3 bases and J by 4 bases. CDR3 length equals 14 residues. Germline CDR1 MDHEN, CDR2 SYDVKM. This receptor was obtained from an adult who was a healthcare worker with PCR-confirmed SARS-CoV-2 infection or an uninfected control (not recorded which). The rearrangement joins TRBV28 to TRBJ1-5; 8 positions match TRBD1. Sequencing input: whole blood. For the CDR3, the DNA is TGTGCCAGCAGTTTCAGACAGGGGAATCAGCCCCAGCATTTT. Translation: CASSFRQGNQPQHF.